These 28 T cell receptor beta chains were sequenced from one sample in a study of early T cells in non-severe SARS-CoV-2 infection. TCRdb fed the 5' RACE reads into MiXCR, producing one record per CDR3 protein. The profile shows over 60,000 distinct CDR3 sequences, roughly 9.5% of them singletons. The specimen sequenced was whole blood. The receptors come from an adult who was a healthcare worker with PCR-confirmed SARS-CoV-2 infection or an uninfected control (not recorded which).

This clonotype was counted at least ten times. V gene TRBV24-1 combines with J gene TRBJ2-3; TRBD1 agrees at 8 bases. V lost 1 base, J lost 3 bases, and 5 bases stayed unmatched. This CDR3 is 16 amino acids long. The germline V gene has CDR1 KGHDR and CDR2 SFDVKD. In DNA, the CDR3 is TGTGCCACCAGTGATTTTACAGGGGGTGAGACAGATACGCAGTATTTT. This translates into CATSDFTGGETDTQYF.

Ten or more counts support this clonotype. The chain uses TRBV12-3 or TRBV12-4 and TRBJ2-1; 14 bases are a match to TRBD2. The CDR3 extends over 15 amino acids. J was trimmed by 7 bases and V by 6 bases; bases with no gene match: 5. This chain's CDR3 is CASSLTSGGANEQFF. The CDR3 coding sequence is TGTGCCAGCAGCTTGACTAGCGGGGGGGCAAATGAGCAGTTCTTC.

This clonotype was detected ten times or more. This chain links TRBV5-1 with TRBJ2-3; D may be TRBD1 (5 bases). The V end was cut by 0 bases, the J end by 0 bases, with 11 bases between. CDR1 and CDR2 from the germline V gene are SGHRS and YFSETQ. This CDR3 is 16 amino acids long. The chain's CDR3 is CASSLGGRSSTDTQYF. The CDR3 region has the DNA TGCGCCAGCAGCTTGGGGGGCAGGAGTAGCACAGATACGCAGTATTTT.

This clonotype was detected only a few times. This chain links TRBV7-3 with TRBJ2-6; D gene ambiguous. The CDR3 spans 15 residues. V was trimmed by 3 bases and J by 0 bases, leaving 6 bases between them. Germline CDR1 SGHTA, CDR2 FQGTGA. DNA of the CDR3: TGTGCCAGCAGCTTTATCCTCTCTGGGGCCAACGTCCTGACTTTC. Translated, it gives CASSFILSGANVLTF.

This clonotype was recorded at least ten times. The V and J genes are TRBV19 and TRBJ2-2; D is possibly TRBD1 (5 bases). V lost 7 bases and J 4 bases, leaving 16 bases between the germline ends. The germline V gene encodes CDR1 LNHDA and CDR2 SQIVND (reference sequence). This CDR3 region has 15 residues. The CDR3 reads CASKIRQGGTGELFF. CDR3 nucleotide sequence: TGTGCCAGTAAAATCCGGCAGGGTGGCACCGGGGAGCTGTTTTTT.

The CDR3 DNA follows: TGTGCCAGCAGTGAATCGAACACTGAAGCTTTCTTT. Amino acid sequence: CASSESNTEAFF. This chain links TRBV25-1 with TRBJ1-1; no clear D gene. The V and J ends lost 1 base and 1 base respectively, with 1 base between them. Germline lookup yields CDR1 MGHDK and CDR2 SYGVNS. This CDR3 contains 12 residues.

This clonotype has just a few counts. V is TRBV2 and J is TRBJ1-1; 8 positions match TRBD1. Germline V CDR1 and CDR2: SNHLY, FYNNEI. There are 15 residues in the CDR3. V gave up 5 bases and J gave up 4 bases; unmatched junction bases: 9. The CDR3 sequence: CASSQLQTGVTEAFF. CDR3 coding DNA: TGTGCCAGCAGTCAACTACAGACAGGGGTCACTGAAGCTTTCTTT.

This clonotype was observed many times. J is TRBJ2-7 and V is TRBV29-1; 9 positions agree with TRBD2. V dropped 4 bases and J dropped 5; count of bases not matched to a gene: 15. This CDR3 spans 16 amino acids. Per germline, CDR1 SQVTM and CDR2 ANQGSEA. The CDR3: CSVAGLAGRVSDEQYF. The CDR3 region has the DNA TGCAGCGTTGCGGGGCTAGCGGGAAGGGTCTCGGACGAGCAGTACTTC.

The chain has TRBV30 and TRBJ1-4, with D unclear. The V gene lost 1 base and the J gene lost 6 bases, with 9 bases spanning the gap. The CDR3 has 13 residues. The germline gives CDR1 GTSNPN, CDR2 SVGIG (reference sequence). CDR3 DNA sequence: TGTGCCTGGAGTGGGGCATACGATGAAAAACTGTTTTTT. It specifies CAWSGAYDEKLFF.

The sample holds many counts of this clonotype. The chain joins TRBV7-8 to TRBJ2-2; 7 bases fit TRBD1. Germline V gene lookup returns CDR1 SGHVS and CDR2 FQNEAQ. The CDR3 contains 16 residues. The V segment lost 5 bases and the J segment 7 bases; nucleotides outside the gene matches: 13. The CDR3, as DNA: TGTGCCAGCAGCCCAGGGGTAAAGGGGGCCTTCGGGGAGCTGTTTTTT. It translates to CASSPGVKGAFGELFF.

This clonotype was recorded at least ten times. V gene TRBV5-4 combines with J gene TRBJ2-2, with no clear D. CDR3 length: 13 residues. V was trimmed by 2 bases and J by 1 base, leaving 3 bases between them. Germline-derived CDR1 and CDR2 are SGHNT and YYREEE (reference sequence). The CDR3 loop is CASSLQNTGELFF. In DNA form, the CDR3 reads TGTGCCAGCAGCTTACAGAACACCGGGGAGCTGTTTTTT.

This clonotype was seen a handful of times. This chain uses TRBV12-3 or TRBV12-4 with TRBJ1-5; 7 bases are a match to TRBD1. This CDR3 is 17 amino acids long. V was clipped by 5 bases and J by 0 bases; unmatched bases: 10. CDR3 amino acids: CASSRDSIMNSNQPQHF. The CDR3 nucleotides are TGTGCCAGCAGTCGGGACAGCATAATGAATAGCAATCAGCCCCAGCATTTT.

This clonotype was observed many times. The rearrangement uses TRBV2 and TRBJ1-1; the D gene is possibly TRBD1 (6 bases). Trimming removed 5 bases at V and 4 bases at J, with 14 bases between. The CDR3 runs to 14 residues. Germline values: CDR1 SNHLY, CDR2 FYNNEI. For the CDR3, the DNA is TGTGCCAGCAGTAAGACAGGACCGGGCACTGAAGCTTTCTTT. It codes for CASSKTGPGTEAFF. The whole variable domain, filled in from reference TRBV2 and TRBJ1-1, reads EPEVTQTPSHQVTQMGQEVILRCVPISNHLYFYWYRQILGQKVEFLVSFYNNEISEKSEIFDDQFSVERPDGSNFTLKIRSTKLEDSAMYFCASSKTGPGTEAFFGQGTRLTVV.

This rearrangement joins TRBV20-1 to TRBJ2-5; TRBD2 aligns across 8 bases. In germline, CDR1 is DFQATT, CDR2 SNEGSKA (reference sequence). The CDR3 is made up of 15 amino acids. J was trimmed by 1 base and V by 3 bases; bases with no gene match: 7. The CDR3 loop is CSASDSSGFQETQYF. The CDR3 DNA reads TGCAGTGCTAGTGACTCTAGCGGGTTCCAAGAGACCCAGTACTTC.

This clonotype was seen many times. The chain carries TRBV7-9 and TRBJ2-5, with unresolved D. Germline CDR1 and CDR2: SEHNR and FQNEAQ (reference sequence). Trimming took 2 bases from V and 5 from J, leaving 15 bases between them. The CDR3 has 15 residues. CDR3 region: CASSLSPQMHETQYF. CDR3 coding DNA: TGTGCCAGCAGCTTAAGCCCGCAAATGCACGAGACCCAGTACTTC.

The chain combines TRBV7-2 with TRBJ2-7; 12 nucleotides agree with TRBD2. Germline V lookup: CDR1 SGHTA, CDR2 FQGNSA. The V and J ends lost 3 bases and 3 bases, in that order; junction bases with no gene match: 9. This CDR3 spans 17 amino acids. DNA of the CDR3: TGTGCCAGCAGCTTCTCGCTAGCGGGAGGGGCCCTCTACGAGCAGTACTTC. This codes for CASSFSLAGGALYEQYF.

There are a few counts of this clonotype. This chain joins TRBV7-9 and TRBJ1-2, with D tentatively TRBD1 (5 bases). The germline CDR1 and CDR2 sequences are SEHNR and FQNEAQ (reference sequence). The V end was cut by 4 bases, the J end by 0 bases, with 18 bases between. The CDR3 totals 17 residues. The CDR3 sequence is CASSSDRQLGSNYGYTF. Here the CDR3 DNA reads TGTGCCAGCAGCTCAGACCGACAGCTGGGGTCTAACTATGGCTACACCTTC. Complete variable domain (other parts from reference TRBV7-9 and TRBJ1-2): DTGVSQNPRHKITKRGQNVTFRCDPISEHNRLYWYRQTLGQGPEFLTYFQNEAQLEKSRLLSDRFSAERPKGSFSTLEIQRTEQGDSAMYLCASSSDRQLGSNYGYTFGSGTRLTVV.

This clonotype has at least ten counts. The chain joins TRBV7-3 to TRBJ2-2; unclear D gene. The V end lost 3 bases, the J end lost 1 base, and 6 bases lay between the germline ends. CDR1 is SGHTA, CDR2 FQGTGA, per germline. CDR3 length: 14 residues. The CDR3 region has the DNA TGTGCCAGCAGCTTGTCATGGAACACCGGGGAGCTGTTTTTT. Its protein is CASSLSWNTGELFF.

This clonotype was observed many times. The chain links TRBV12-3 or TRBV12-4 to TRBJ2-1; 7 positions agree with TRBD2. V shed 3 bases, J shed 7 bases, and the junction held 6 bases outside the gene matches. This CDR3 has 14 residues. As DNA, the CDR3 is TGTGCCAGCAGTTTGCGGGAGCTAGGGAATGAGCAGTTCTTC. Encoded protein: CASSLRELGNEQFF.

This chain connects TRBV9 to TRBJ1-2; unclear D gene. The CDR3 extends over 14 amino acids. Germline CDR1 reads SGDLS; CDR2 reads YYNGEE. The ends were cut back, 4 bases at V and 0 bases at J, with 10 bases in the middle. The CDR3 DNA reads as TGTGCCAGCAGCTCAACACAAACTAACTATGGCTACACCTTC. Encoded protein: CASSSTQTNYGYTF.

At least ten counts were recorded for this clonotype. This CDR3 is CAWNGGYGYTF. Here the CDR3 DNA reads TGTGCCTGGAATGGGGGCTATGGCTACACCTTC. The chain uses TRBV30 and TRBJ1-2, with D possibly TRBD1 on 5 matching bases. Trimming removed 4 bases at V and 4 bases at J, with 7 bases between. This CDR3 spans 11 amino acids. In germline, CDR1 is GTSNPN, CDR2 SVGIG (reference sequence).

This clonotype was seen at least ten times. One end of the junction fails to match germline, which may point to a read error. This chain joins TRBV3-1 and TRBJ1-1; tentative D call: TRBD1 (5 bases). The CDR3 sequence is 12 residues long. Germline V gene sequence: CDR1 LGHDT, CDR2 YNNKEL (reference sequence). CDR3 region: CASSPQGTEVFF. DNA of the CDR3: TGTGCCAGCAGCCCCCAGGGCACTGAAGTTTTCTTT.

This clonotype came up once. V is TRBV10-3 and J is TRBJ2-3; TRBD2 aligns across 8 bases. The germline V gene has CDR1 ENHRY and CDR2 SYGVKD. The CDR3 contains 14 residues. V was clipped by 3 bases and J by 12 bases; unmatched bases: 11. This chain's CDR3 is CAISDMTSAVSQYF. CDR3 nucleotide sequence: TGTGCCATCAGTGACATGACTAGCGCAGTATCACAGTATTTT.

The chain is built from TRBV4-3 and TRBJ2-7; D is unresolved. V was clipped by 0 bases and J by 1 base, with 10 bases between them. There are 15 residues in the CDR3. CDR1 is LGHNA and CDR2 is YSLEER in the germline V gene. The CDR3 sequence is CASSQDYRPSYEQYF. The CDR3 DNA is TGCGCCAGCAGCCAAGATTACAGACCGTCCTACGAGCAGTACTTC.

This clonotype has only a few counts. CDR3 loop: CATFRDRAHEQYF. CDR3 coding DNA: TGTGCCACTTTCCGGGACAGGGCCCACGAGCAGTACTTC. The chain has TRBV28 and TRBJ2-7, with 9 bases aligning to TRBD1. This CDR3 is 13 amino acids long. Germline assignment: CDR1 MDHEN and CDR2 SYDVKM. J was trimmed by 5 bases and V by 10 bases; bases with no gene match: 9.

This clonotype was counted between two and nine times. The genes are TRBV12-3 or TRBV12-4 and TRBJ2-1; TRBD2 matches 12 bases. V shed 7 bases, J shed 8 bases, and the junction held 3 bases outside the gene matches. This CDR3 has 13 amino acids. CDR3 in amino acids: CASTSGGAHEQFF. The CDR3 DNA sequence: TGTGCCAGCACTAGCGGGGGGGCCCATGAGCAGTTCTTC.

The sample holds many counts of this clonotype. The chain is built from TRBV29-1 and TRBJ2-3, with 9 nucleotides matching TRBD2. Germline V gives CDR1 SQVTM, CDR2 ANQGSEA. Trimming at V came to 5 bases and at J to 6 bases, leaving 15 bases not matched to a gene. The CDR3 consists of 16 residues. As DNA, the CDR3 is TGCAGCGTTCTTATCGGTAGAGCGGGAGGCGGGGATACGCAGTATTTT. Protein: CSVLIGRAGGGDTQYF.

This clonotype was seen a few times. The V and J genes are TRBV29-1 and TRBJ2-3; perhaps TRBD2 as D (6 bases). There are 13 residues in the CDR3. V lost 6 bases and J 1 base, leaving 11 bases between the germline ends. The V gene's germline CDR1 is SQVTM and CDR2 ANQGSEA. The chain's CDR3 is CSVGLFGTDTQYF. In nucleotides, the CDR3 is TGCAGCGTGGGACTGTTTGGCACAGATACGCAGTATTTT.